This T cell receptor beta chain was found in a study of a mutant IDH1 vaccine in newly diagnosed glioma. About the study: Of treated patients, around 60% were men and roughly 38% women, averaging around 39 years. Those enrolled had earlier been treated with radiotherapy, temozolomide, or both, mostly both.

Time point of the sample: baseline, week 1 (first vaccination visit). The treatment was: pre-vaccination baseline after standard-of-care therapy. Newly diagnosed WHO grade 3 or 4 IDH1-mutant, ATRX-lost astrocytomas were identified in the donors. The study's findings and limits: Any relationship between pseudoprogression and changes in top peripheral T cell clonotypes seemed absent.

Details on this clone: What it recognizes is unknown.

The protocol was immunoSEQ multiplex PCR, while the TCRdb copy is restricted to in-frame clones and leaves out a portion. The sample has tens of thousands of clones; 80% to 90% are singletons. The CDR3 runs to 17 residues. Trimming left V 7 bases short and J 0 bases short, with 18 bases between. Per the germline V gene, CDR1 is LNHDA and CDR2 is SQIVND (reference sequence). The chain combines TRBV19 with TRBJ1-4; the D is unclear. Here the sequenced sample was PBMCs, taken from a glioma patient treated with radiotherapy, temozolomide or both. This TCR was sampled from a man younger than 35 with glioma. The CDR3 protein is CASTDQWESATNEKLFF. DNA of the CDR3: TGTGCCAGTACGGATCAATGGGAATCTGCAACTAATGAAAAACTGTTTTTT. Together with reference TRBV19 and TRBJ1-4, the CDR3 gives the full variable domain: DGGITQSPKYLFRKEGQNVTLSCEQNLNHDAMYWYRQDPGQGLRLIYYSQIVNDFQKGDIAEGYSVSREKKESFPLTVTSAQKNPTAFYLCASTDQWESATNEKLFFGSGTQLSVL.